This TCR beta chain was sequenced in a study of cytomegalovirus exposure and HLA in healthy donors. This CDR3 has 14 amino acids. Trimming shortened V by 4 bases and J by 6 bases, and 16 bases separated the two germline ends. In germline, CDR1 is LGHNA, CDR2 YSLEER. As for this clone: Antigen unknown.

The study's findings and limits: One variant, a missense change in DCLRE1C, was linked in a later analysis to TCR beta V- and J-gene trimming. In an earlier analysis, about 90% or about 30%: the productive usage of most TCR beta V segments.

The PCR contained 60 Vbeta and 13 Jbeta primers. The data were produced by immunoSEQ multiplex PCR, yet TCRdb's version contains in-frame clones alone and is incomplete. The sample has 150,000 or so clones; 70% to 90% are singletons. Specimen: PBMCs. The chain has TRBV4-3 and TRBJ2-7, with D perhaps TRBD2 (5 bases). This TCR derives from a woman younger than 35 in good health and CMV-seronegative. The CDR3 here is CASSPGRTFREQYF. The CDR3 bases are TGCGCCAGCAGCCCAGGTAGGACTTTTCGCGAGCAGTACTTC.